This T cell receptor (beta chain) was retrieved from a study of PD-1 blockade in mismatch repair-deficient tumors. Study-level findings and limits: After pembrolizumab, tumor-resident clones rose rapidly, then generally contracted before radiologic responses.

This clone was observed a few times. Antigen unknown. TCRs were sequenced from a few patients responding to pembrolizumab. Assay: immunoSEQ multiplex PCR; the TCRdb copy retains only in-frame clones and omits some. The sample consists of around 49,000 clones, 77% of them appearing once. The CDR3 covers 13 residues. V shed 5 bases and J shed 4 bases, with 11 bases lying between them. Germline lookup yields CDR1 SGHNT and CDR2 YENEEA. Here the sequenced sample was PBMCs, taken before pembrolizumab treatment. The chain combines TRBV11-3 with TRBJ1-2; D is undetermined. The TCR was taken from an adult with mismatch repair-deficient cancer. CDR3 amino acids: CASSQSGPYGYTF. CDR3 DNA sequence: TGTGCCAGCAGCCAAAGTGGACCCTATGGCTACACCTTC. Variable domain in full (rest from reference TRBV11-3 and TRBJ1-2): EAGVVQSPRYKIIEKKQPVAFWCNPISGHNTLYWYLQNLGQGPELLIRYENEEAVDDSQLPKDRFSAERLKGVDSTLKIQPAELGDSAVYLCASSQSGPYGYTFGSGTRLTVV.